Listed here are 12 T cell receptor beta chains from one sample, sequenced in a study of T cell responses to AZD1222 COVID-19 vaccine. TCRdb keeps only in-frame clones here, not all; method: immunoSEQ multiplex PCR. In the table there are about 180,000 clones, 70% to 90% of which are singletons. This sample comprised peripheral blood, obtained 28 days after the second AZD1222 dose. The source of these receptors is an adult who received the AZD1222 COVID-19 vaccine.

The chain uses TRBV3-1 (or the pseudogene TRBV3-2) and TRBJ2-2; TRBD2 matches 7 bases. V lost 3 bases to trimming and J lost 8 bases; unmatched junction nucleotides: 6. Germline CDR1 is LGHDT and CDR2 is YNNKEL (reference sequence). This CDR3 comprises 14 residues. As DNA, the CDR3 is TGTGCCAGCAGCCAGGCGGGGGAATCGGGGGAGCTGTTTTTT. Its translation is CASSQAGESGELFF.

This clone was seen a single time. The CDR3 bases are TGTGCCAGCAGCAGGACAGAAATTTATGGCTACACCTTC. Amino acid sequence: CASSRTEIYGYTF. This chain joins TRBV6-5 and TRBJ1-2; possibly TRBD1 for D (6 bases). V was trimmed by 6 bases and J by 5 bases, leaving 13 bases between them. The germline CDR1 and CDR2 sequences are MNHEY and SVGAGI. The CDR3 is made up of 13 amino acids.

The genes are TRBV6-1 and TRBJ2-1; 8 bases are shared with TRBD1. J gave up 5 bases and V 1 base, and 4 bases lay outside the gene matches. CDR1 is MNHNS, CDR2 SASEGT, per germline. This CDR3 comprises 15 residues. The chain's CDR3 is CASSEGQGYHNEQFF. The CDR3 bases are TGTGCCAGCAGTGAAGGACAGGGGTACCACAATGAGCAGTTCTTC.

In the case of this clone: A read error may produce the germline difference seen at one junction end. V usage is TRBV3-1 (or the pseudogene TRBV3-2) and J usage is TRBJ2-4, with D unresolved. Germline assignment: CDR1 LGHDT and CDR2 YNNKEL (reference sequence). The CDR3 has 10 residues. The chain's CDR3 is CASSQDQEFF. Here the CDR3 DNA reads TGTGCCAGCAGCCAAGATCAGGAATTTTTC.

Written as DNA, the CDR3 is TGCAGCGTCCCGCGGGGGGCAGGTCGGTCCGGGGAGCTGTTTTTT. Translating gives CSVPRGAGRSGELFF. This chain uses TRBV29-1 with TRBJ2-2, with 8 bases aligning to TRBD2. V was clipped by 6 bases and J by 6 bases; unmatched bases: 12. CDR1 is SQVTM and CDR2 is ANQGSEA in the germline V gene. The CDR3 length is 15 residues.

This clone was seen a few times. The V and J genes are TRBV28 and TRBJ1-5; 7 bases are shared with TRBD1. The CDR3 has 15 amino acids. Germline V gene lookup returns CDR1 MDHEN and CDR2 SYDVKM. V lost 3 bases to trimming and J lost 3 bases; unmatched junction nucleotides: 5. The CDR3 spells CASSFDREDNQPQHF. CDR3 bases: TGTGCCAGCAGTTTCGACAGGGAGGACAATCAGCCCCAGCATTTT. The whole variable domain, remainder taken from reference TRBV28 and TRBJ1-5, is DVKVTQSSRYLVKRTGEKVFLECVQDMDHENMFWYRQDPGLGLRLIYFSYDVKMKEKGDIPEGYSVSREKKERFSLILESASTNQTSMYLCASSFDREDNQPQHFGDGTRLSIL.

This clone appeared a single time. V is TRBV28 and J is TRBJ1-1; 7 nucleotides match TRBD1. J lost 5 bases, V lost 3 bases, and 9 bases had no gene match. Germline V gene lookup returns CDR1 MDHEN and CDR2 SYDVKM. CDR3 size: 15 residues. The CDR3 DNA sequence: TGTGCCAGCAGTTTTGGGGTAACAGGGGCAACTGAAGCTTTCTTT. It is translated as CASSFGVTGATEAFF.

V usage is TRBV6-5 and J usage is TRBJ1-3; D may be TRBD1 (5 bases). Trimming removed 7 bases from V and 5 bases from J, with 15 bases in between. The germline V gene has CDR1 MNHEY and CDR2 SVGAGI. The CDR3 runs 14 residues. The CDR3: CASTLGDLRNTIYF. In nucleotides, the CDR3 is TGTGCCAGCACATTGGGGGACCTGAGAAACACCATATATTTT.

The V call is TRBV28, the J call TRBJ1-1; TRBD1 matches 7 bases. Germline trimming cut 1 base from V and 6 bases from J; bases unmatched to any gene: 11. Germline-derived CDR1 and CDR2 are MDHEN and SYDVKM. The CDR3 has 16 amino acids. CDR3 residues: CASSLSAGGFLAEAFF. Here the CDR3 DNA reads TGTGCCAGCAGTTTATCGGCAGGGGGTTTTTTGGCTGAAGCTTTCTTT.

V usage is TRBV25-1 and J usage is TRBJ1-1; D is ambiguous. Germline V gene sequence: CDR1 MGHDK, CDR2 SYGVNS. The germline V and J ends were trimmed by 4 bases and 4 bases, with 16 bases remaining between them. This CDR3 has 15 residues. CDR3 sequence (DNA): TGTGCCAGCAGTGCACGACTTGCGGTCGGCACTGAAGCTTTCTTT. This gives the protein CASSARLAVGTEAFF.

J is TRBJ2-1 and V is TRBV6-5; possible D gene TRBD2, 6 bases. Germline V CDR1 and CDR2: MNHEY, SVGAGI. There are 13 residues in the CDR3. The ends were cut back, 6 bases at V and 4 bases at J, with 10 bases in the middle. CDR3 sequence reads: CASSPGLYNEQFF. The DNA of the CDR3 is TGTGCCAGCAGCCCGGGACTGTACAATGAGCAGTTCTTC.

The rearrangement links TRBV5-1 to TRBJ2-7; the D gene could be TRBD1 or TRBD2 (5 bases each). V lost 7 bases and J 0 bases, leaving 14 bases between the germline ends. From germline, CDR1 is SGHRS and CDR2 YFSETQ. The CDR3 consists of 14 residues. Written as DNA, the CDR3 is TGCGCCAGCGCCATGGGACCGGGCTCCTACGAGCAGTACTTC. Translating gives CASAMGPGSYEQYF.